This TCR beta chain was captured by sequencing in a study of blood T cell repertoires in COVID-19. About the study: From T cells, B-cell-depleted T cells, or PBMCs came the material, which was cDNA or gDNA.

How the authors handled the data: Reference gene primer amplification yielded estimated nucleated cell counts. Assay: immunoSEQ multiplex PCR; the TCRdb copy retains only in-frame clones and omits some. The V and J calls and clone size were taken over from that table, and D and trimming were inferred from the DNA. Found here are under 200,000 clones, 86% of them singletons; the top ten hold about 6%. CDR3 size: 16 residues. The trim removed 3 bases at V and 3 bases at J, leaving 5 bases unmatched. CDR1 is SGDLS, CDR2 YYNGEE, per germline. V gene TRBV9 combines with J gene TRBJ2-7; 14 nucleotides match TRBD2. This receptor was obtained from a man aged 35-49 years with acute COVID-19. Sequencing was done on a sample of PBMCs or T cells enriched from blood (not recorded which). The DNA of the CDR3 is TGTGCCAGCAGCGCCAGACTAGCGGGAGGGCTCTACGAGCAGTACTTC. This gives the protein CASSARLAGGLYEQYF.